These 2 T cell receptor beta chains share one sample of origin, sequenced in a study of siplizumab effects on memory and regulatory T cells. Produced via immunoSEQ multiplex PCR; TCRdb's table is partial and in-frame only. In the table there are approximately 50,000 clones, nearly 95% of which are singletons. The sample was CD8+ T cells sorted from blood. These receptors were collected from a human donor in good health.

The chain joins TRBV10-3 to TRBJ2-6; unclear D gene. Trimming left V 0 bases short and J 0 bases short, with 15 bases between. The CDR3 covers 19 residues. Germline CDR1 ENHRY, CDR2 SYGVKD. The CDR3 here is CAISESTPKGPSGANVLTF. CDR3 bases: TGTGCCATCAGTGAGTCGACACCCAAAGGACCCTCTGGGGCCAACGTCCTGACTTTC.

The chain employs TRBV11-1 and TRBJ2-1; D remains unclear. V lost 3 bases and J lost 4, with 4 bases in between. This CDR3 has 12 residues. Germline V CDR1 and CDR2: SGHAT, FQDESV (reference sequence). This CDR3 is CASSLGYNEQFF. CDR3 nucleotides: TGTGCCAGCAGCTTGGGATACAATGAGCAGTTCTTC.